This TCR beta chain is drawn from a study of cytomegalovirus exposure and HLA in healthy donors. Comments on this clone: Antigen unknown.

Findings and limits, study-wide: Productive rates of about 90% or about 30% were seen for most TCR beta V segments in an earlier analysis. Analysis was performed later, and it showed HLA-associated TCR beta chains to be more clonally expanded than equally common others.

Germline lookup yields CDR1 SNHLY and CDR2 FYNNEI. The CDR3 covers 14 residues. V trimming: 6 bases; J trimming: 1 base; junction bases outside the gene matches: 3. PCR amplification relied on 60 Vbeta primers (plus 13 Jbeta primers). Method: immunoSEQ multiplex PCR; TCRdb's copy keeps in-frame clones and lacks some. Among about 160,000 clones listed, roughly 80% were seen once. The clonotype originates from a woman aged 50 to 60 in good health and CMV-seronegative. This sequence joins TRBV2 and TRBJ1-5; 7 nucleotides line up with TRBD1. Sequenced: PBMCs. CDR3 sequence reads: CASSGDSSNQPQHF. CDR3 sequence (DNA): TGTGCCAGCAGCGGGGACAGCAGCAATCAGCCCCAGCATTTT.